The present T cell receptor (beta chain) was sequenced within a study of blood T cell repertoires in COVID-19. The wider study: COVID-19 samples collected from the United States, Italy and Spain covered acute and convalescent phases. PBMCs, B-cell-depleted T cells, or T cells provided the cDNA or gDNA that made up the material.

The table lists this clone with a count of one. How the authors handled the data: Reference gene primers were amplified, and this amplification served to estimate nucleated cell counts. Some clones are missing from TCRdb's copy, which holds only in-frame ones; the method was immunoSEQ multiplex PCR. V, J and clone size are taken as reported in that table, and D and trimming were inferred from the DNA itself. The sample lists 130,000 to 150,000 clones; approximately 87% were seen once. The germline V gene has CDR1 SNHLY and CDR2 FYNNEI. With 7 bases clipped from V and 7 bases from J, the junction kept 5 bases outside the gene matches. CDR3 length: 14 residues.

This TCR derives from a man older than 75 with acute or convalescent COVID-19. What was sequenced was peripheral blood. The chain is built from TRBV2 and TRBJ1-6; 9 nucleotides align to TRBD1. Here the CDR3 DNA reads TGTGCCAGCAATAGGGACAGGGTGAATTCACCCCTCCACTTT. Translating it yields CASNRDRVNSPLHF.